This T cell receptor beta chain appears in the sequencing data of a study of blood T cell repertoires in COVID-19. Overall study: Samples of COVID-19 (acute and convalescent) were obtained from the United States, Italy and Spain.

Clones were sequenced by immunoSEQ multiplex PCR, and TCRdb holds only the in-frame ones, with some missing. The profile shows roughly 260,000 clones, over 75% of them singletons. Germline V gene lookup returns CDR1 MDHEN and CDR2 SYDVKM. This CDR3 has 15 amino acids. V shed 6 bases, J shed 5 bases, and the junction held 6 bases outside the gene matches. The origin of this receptor is a woman between 50 and 59 years old with acute or convalescent COVID-19. The chain combines TRBV28 with TRBJ1-5; 11 bases are shared with TRBD1. Sequencing input: peripheral blood. The CDR3 protein is CASSLADRGHQPQHF. The CDR3 DNA reads as TGTGCCAGCAGCCTAGCGGACAGGGGGCATCAGCCCCAGCATTTT.